One and the same sample provided the 4 T cell receptor beta chains below, sequenced in a study of CD8 T cells in Susac syndrome. Random hexamers served to reverse transcribe roughly 0.45 to 1 ug RNA. TCRdb reprocessed the immunoSEQ multiplex PCR reads via MiXCR and lists one record per CDR3 protein. The data show about 29,000 distinct CDR3 sequences, 94% seen once. The specimen was CD8+ T cells from PBMCs. The receptors derive from a human donor in good health.

The chain recombines TRBV12-3 or TRBV12-4 with TRBJ1-2, with TRBD1 as a possible D gene (6 bases). Trimming stripped 4 bases from V and 2 bases from J, with 11 bases between. The CDR3 spans 14 residues. The CDR3 spells CASSSNTGNYGYTF. The CDR3 DNA reads as TGTGCCAGCAGTTCCAATACAGGGAACTATGGCTACACCTTC.

The rearrangement joins TRBV18 to TRBJ2-7; D is undetermined. CDR3 length: 15 amino acids. Deletions cut 5 bases from V and 5 bases from J, with 19 bases between. Per the germline V gene, CDR1 is KGHSH and CDR2 is LQKENI. CDR3 in DNA: TGTGCCAGCTCAACGACCGGTCAATTCTCGCACGAGCAGTACTTC. Translation gives CASSTTGQFSHEQYF. Complete variable domain (other parts from reference TRBV18 and TRBJ2-7): NAGVMQNPRHLVRRRGQEARLRCSPMKGHSHVYWYRQLPEEGLKFMVYLQKENIIDESGMPKERFSAEFPKEGPSILRIQQVVRGDSAAYFCASSTTGQFSHEQYFGPGTRLTVT.

V usage is TRBV12-3 or TRBV12-4 and J usage is TRBJ1-1, with no clear D. This CDR3 contains 16 residues. Trimming took 5 bases from V and 0 from J, leaving 16 bases between them. This chain's CDR3 is CASSLRPLGMNTEAFF. CDR3 coding DNA: TGTGCCAGCAGTCTACGGCCCCTCGGGATGAACACTGAAGCTTTCTTT.

In this sample, this clonotype turned up once. The chain uses TRBV7-8 and TRBJ2-5, with 8 bases matching TRBD1. V trimming: 4 bases; J trimming: 5 bases; junction bases outside the gene matches: 9. CDR3 length equals 15 residues. Per germline, CDR1 SGHVS and CDR2 FQNEAQ. This chain's CDR3 is CASSSRTGSLETQYF. The DNA for the CDR3 is TGTGCCAGCAGCTCCCGGACAGGGTCCCTGGAGACCCAGTACTTC.